Given below is one T cell receptor (beta chain) in context. Trimming removed 3 bases at V and 2 bases at J, with 16 bases between. This CDR3 spans 16 amino acids. CDR1 and CDR2 (germline): MNHEY, SMNVEV (reference sequence). The sample belongs to a study of blood T cell repertoires in COVID-19. Study information: There were acute and convalescent COVID-19 samples, and they came from the United States, Italy and Spain. The analysed material was cDNA or gDNA that came from T cells, B-cell-depleted T cells, or PBMCs.

In the study's own analysis: Estimation of nucleated cell counts relied on the amplification of reference gene primers. Clones were sequenced by immunoSEQ multiplex PCR, and TCRdb holds only the in-frame ones, with some missing. V and J calls and clone size come straight from that table; D and trimming were deduced from the DNA. The sample has more than 150,000 clones; 80% to 85% are singletons. The sequencing sample was made of peripheral blood. This chain joins TRBV27 and TRBJ1-1, with D possibly matching TRBD1 (5 bases). The receptor's source is a woman in her twenties or thirties with acute or convalescent COVID-19. CDR3 loop: CASSLGPGFINTEAFF. DNA of the CDR3: TGTGCCAGCAGTTTGGGGCCCGGATTTATTAACACTGAAGCTTTCTTT.